What follows are 28 T cell receptor beta chains derived from one specimen sequenced in a study of technical replicates of blood from a few donors. Clones were read by immunoSEQ multiplex PCR, and TCRdb kept only the in-frame ones, dropping some. The profile covers around 62,000 clones, with about 97% appearing a single time and roughly 0.25% taken by the ten largest. The sample comprised T cells isolated from PBMCs. The receptor set was obtained from a human donor in good health.

The count of this clone is one. The chain is built from TRBV5-5 and TRBJ2-7, with D tentatively TRBD2 (7 bases). CDR3 length: 14 residues. Trimming stripped 4 bases from V and 4 bases from J, with 15 bases between. Germline V lookup: CDR1 SGHKS, CDR2 YYEKEE (reference sequence). The CDR3 bases are TGTGCCAGCAGCCCGGGAAGGGGGGGATACGAGCAGTACTTC. Its protein product is CASSPGRGGYEQYF.

This clone turned up a few times. J is TRBJ1-5 and V is TRBV19, with a weak D call TRBD1 (6 bases). Trimming took 3 bases from V and 6 from J, leaving 15 bases between them. The germline gives CDR1 LNHDA, CDR2 SQIVND (reference sequence). The CDR3 consists of 15 residues. The CDR3 nucleotides are TGTGCCAGTAGTATGTCGGACAGTGATCCTCAGCCCCAGCATTTT. Its protein is CASSMSDSDPQPQHF.

The rearrangement joins TRBV19 to TRBJ1-5, with D possibly matching TRBD1 (6 bases). The CDR3 is 14 amino acids. With 3 bases removed from V and 10 bases from J, the gap between germline ends came to 16 bases. CDR1 and CDR2 from the germline V gene are LNHDA and SQIVND (reference sequence). The CDR3: CASSIQGHLPPQHF. CDR3 sequence (DNA): TGTGCCAGTAGTATTCAGGGACACCTTCCTCCCCAGCATTTT. Full variable domain (rest looked up from reference TRBV19 and TRBJ1-5): DGGITQSPKYLFRKEGQNVTLSCEQNLNHDAMYWYRQDPGQGLRLIYYSQIVNDFQKGDIAEGYSVSREKKESFPLTVTSAQKNPTAFYLCASSIQGHLPPQHFGDGTRLSIL.

The V call is TRBV12-5, the J call TRBJ2-5, with D hard to call. The CDR3 runs 15 residues. Germline loops: CDR1 LGHNT, CDR2 FRNRAP. Trimming removed 3 bases at V and 5 bases at J, with 16 bases between. The DNA for the CDR3 is TGTGCTAGTGGTTTTAAGCCCAATACAGAGGAGACCCAGTACTTC. This sequence encodes CASGFKPNTEETQYF.

CDR3 sequence reads: CASSLVTGISNQPQHF. CDR3 in DNA: TGTGCCAGCAGCTTAGTTACGGGGATCAGCAATCAGCCCCAGCATTTT. The V and J genes are TRBV7-2 and TRBJ1-5; D uncertain. The CDR3 is 16 amino acids. The germline CDR1 and CDR2 sequences are SGHTA and FQGNSA. Trimming stripped 1 base from V and 1 base from J, with 11 bases between.

The rearrangement joins TRBV19 to TRBJ2-2; TRBD1 might be the D (5 bases). V gave up 5 bases and J gave up 5 bases, with 15 bases separating them. The V gene's germline CDR1 is LNHDA and CDR2 SQIVND (reference sequence). The CDR3 length is 15 residues. The DNA for the CDR3 is TGTGCCAGTAGTCCGGGCAGGGTCGTGACCGGGGAGCTGTTTTTT. Translation: CASSPGRVVTGELFF.

The chain combines TRBV7-2 with TRBJ2-3, with 8 bases lining up with TRBD2. Germline V CDR1 and CDR2: SGHTA, FQGNSA. V shed 7 bases and J 6 bases; nucleotides not matched to a gene: 9. This CDR3 comprises 14 residues. CDR3 amino acids: CASTLAGTMDTQYF. The CDR3 DNA is TGTGCCAGCACCCTAGCGGGCACCATGGATACGCAGTATTTT.

The chain is built from TRBV5-4 and TRBJ2-7; D not certain. Germline lookup yields CDR1 SGHNT and CDR2 YYREEE (reference sequence). This CDR3 is 14 amino acids long. The V end was cut by 1 base, the J end by 1 base, with 9 bases between. The CDR3: CASSLLAGSYEQYF. Here the CDR3 DNA reads TGTGCCAGCAGCTTGCTGGCAGGATCCTACGAGCAGTACTTC.

The chain joins TRBV28 to TRBJ2-7; 14 nucleotides align to TRBD2. The CDR3 runs 16 residues. Germline CDR1 MDHEN, CDR2 SYDVKM. Trimming removed 7 bases from V and 5 bases from J; junction bases left unmatched: 10. The DNA of the CDR3 is TGTGCCAGCACCAGGACTAGCGGGAGGTTGGGAAACGAGCAGTACTTC. Translated, it gives CASTRTSGRLGNEQYF. Together with reference TRBV28 and TRBJ2-7, the CDR3 gives the full variable domain: DVKVTQSSRYLVKRTGEKVFLECVQDMDHENMFWYRQDPGLGLRLIYFSYDVKMKEKGDIPEGYSVSREKKERFSLILESASTNQTSMYLCASTRTSGRLGNEQYFGPGTRLTVT.

The chain employs TRBV29-1 and TRBJ2-2; no clear D gene. Germline CDR1 is SQVTM and CDR2 is ANQGSEA. With 5 bases removed from V and 4 bases from J, the gap between germline ends came to 5 bases. This CDR3 has 11 amino acids. CDR3 sequence reads: CSVPVTGELFF. The CDR3 DNA is TGCAGCGTTCCGGTCACCGGGGAGCTGTTTTTT.

The chain recombines TRBV4-2 with TRBJ2-2, with TRBD2 matching 9 bases. From germline, CDR1 is LGHNA and CDR2 YNFKEQ. The V gene end was trimmed by 1 base and the J gene end by 4 bases; junction bases not matched to a gene: 4. The CDR3 contains 16 residues. The CDR3 DNA reads TGTGCCAGCAGCCAAGCTTCTAGCGGGATCACCGGGGAGCTGTTTTTT. Translated: CASSQASSGITGELFF.

Here the CDR3 DNA reads TGTGCCAGCAGCTTAGCCTACTCTCCGGCGGCGCGGGAACCAAGAGATACGCAGTATTTT. This translates into CASSLAYSPAAREPRDTQYF. The rearrangement joins TRBV7-2 to TRBJ2-3; D may be TRBD2 (6 bases). The CDR3 has 20 residues. V shed 0 bases and J shed 5 bases, with 27 bases lying between them. Germline-derived CDR1 and CDR2 are SGHTA and FQGNSA. Supplemented by reference TRBV7-2 and TRBJ2-3, the full variable domain reads GAGVSQSPSNKVTEKGKDVELRCDPISGHTALYWYRQSLGQGLEFLIYFQGNSAPDKSGLPSDRFSAERTGGSVSTLTIQRTQQEDSAVYLCASSLAYSPAAREPRDTQYFGPGTRLTVL.

The chain has TRBV6-5 and TRBJ1-5; a weak D match, TRBD1 (5 bases). The V end was cut by 6 bases, the J end by 3 bases, with 9 bases between. Germline CDR1 reads MNHEY; CDR2 reads SVGAGI. The CDR3 contains 13 residues. Written as DNA, the CDR3 is TGTGCCAGCAGCCAGGGCAACAATCAGCCCCAGCATTTT. This gives the protein CASSQGNNQPQHF.

The chain employs TRBV28 and TRBJ1-5; D remains ambiguous. Germline lookup yields CDR1 MDHEN and CDR2 SYDVKM. This CDR3 region has 16 residues. Trimming removed 7 bases at V and 0 bases at J, with 16 bases between. The CDR3 nucleotides read TGTGCCAGCAACTTACGAGGTGATTATAGCAATCAGCCCCAGCATTTT. This codes for CASNLRGDYSNQPQHF.

V and J are TRBV6-5 and TRBJ2-7; 7 bases are a match to TRBD1. In germline, CDR1 is MNHEY, CDR2 SVGAGI. Trimming removed 2 bases from V and 0 bases from J; junction bases left unmatched: 1. This CDR3 comprises 14 residues. The CDR3 reads CASSYRDSSYEQYF. The CDR3 nucleotides are TGTGCCAGCAGTTACCGGGACAGCTCCTACGAGCAGTACTTC.

This chain joins TRBV5-8 and TRBJ2-5; no reliable D call. This CDR3 contains 11 residues. Germline V gene lookup returns CDR1 SGHTS and CDR2 YDEGEE. V lost 6 bases to trimming and J lost 5 bases, with 8 bases between them. CDR3 residues: CASTPSETQYF. The CDR3 nucleotides read TGTGCCAGCACCCCTTCTGAGACCCAGTACTTC.

This chain connects TRBV6-5 to TRBJ1-2; D possibly corresponds to TRBD1 (5 bases). V lost 6 bases to trimming and J lost 3 bases, with 11 bases between them. The CDR3 sequence is 13 residues long. Germline assignment: CDR1 MNHEY and CDR2 SVGAGI. The chain's CDR3 is CASSSTVYYGYTF. For the CDR3, the DNA is TGTGCCAGCAGCTCGACAGTCTACTATGGCTACACCTTC.

The gene calls are TRBV4-2 and TRBJ2-7; TRBD2 agrees at 7 bases. V dropped 1 base and J dropped 1; count of bases not matched to a gene: 4. CDR1 LGHNA and CDR2 YNFKEQ come from the germline V gene. The CDR3 sequence is 15 residues long. The CDR3 sequence is CASSQVLAESYEQYF. The DNA for the CDR3 is TGTGCCAGCAGCCAAGTCCTAGCGGAATCCTACGAGCAGTACTTC.

This clone was observed a single time. The rearrangement joins TRBV5-1 to TRBJ1-1; D might be TRBD1 (6 bases). The germline V gene encodes CDR1 SGHRS and CDR2 YFSETQ. The length of the CDR3 is 14 residues. V lost 3 bases to trimming and J lost 1 base, with 10 bases between them. CDR3 protein: CASSSGQKNTEAFF. CDR3 DNA: TGCGCCAGCAGCTCAGGACAGAAGAACACTGAAGCTTTCTTT.

V and J are TRBV7-9 and TRBJ2-3; TRBD2 is a possible D gene (7 bases). The CDR3 runs to 17 residues. Germline CDR1 is SEHNR and CDR2 is FQNEAQ (reference sequence). V lost 5 bases to trimming and J lost 0 bases, with 18 bases between them. The CDR3 DNA is TGTGCCAGCAGCAGTCCTGAGGGGGGGATCAGCACAGATACGCAGTATTTT. It codes for CASSSPEGGISTDTQYF.

The rearrangement joins TRBV9 to TRBJ2-1, with 10 positions matching TRBD2. V was pared by 4 bases and J by 5 bases, with 9 bases of the junction left unmatched. The CDR3 has 16 amino acids. CDR1 is SGDLS and CDR2 is YYNGEE in the germline V gene. CDR3 sequence: CASSYGGLARDNEQFF. The DNA of the CDR3 is TGTGCCAGCAGCTATGGGGGACTAGCGAGGGACAATGAGCAGTTCTTC.

The chain combines TRBV11-2 with TRBJ2-7, with TRBD2 identical over 7 bases. Looked up from germline, CDR1 is SGHAT and CDR2 is FQNNGV. The CDR3 runs 15 residues. Germline trimming cut 5 bases from V and 2 bases from J; bases unmatched to any gene: 9. The CDR3 nucleotides read TGTGCCAGCAGCATTCCGCTTGGGACTACCTACGAGCAGTACTTC. This translates into CASSIPLGTTYEQYF.

This chain joins TRBV18 and TRBJ1-4; 8 bases map to TRBD1. The length of the CDR3 is 18 residues. Losses at the gene ends were 1 base for V and 3 bases for J; bases not matched to a gene: 10. Germline V lookup: CDR1 KGHSH, CDR2 LQKENI. CDR3 in DNA: TGTGCCAGCTCACCACGGGGTCAGGGGGCGCCGTCTAATGAAAAACTGTTTTTT. This codes for CASSPRGQGAPSNEKLFF.

This rearrangement joins TRBV27 to TRBJ2-2, with TRBD1 as a possible D gene (5 bases). Germline V CDR1 and CDR2: MNHEY, SMNVEV (reference sequence). The V end lost 3 bases, the J end lost 7 bases, and 15 bases lay between the germline ends. The CDR3 runs to 15 residues. The CDR3: CASSLDIGVIGELFF. The CDR3, as DNA: TGTGCCAGCAGTTTGGACATCGGTGTGATCGGGGAGCTGTTTTTT.

This chain links TRBV5-4 with TRBJ1-3; 7 bases are a match to TRBD1. The germline V gene has CDR1 SGHNT and CDR2 YYREEE (reference sequence). V trimming: 4 bases; J trimming: 7 bases; junction bases outside the gene matches: 8. The CDR3 contains 14 residues. The CDR3 is CASSLGTAANTIYF. The CDR3 DNA is TGTGCCAGCAGCCTAGGGACAGCAGCCAACACCATATATTTT.

The chain carries TRBV9 and TRBJ2-3; TRBD2 agrees at 9 bases. The germline gives CDR1 SGDLS, CDR2 YYNGEE. The CDR3 covers 16 residues. The V gene end was trimmed by 0 bases and the J gene end by 2 bases; junction bases not matched to a gene: 4. The CDR3 loop reads CASSVGGGRATDTQYF. CDR3 DNA sequence: TGTGCCAGCAGCGTAGGGGGCGGGAGGGCCACAGATACGCAGTATTTT. Supplemented by reference TRBV9 and TRBJ2-3, the full variable domain reads DSGVTQTPKHLITATGQRVTLRCSPRSGDLSVYWYQQSLDQGLQFLIQYYNGEERAKGNILERFSAQQFPDLHSELNLSSLELGDSALYFCASSVGGGRATDTQYFGPGTRLTVL.

This clone was found once. V is TRBV9 and J is TRBJ1-1; maybe TRBD1 (5 bases). The CDR3 is 14 amino acids. CDR1 and CDR2 from the germline V gene are SGDLS and YYNGEE. V was clipped by 2 bases and J by 3 bases, with 11 bases between them. CDR3 DNA: TGTGCCAGCAGCGTCGGGGGAGGGTACACTGAAGCTTTCTTT. It encodes CASSVGGGYTEAFF.

The genes are TRBV9 and TRBJ2-1; possible D gene TRBD1, 5 bases. CDR1 SGDLS and CDR2 YYNGEE come from the germline V gene. This CDR3 has 12 residues. V was cut by 7 bases and J by 7 bases, with 12 bases left in between. This chain's CDR3 is CASGLQGNEQFF. The CDR3 region has the DNA TGTGCCAGCGGCTTGCAGGGAAATGAGCAGTTCTTC.